The source of this T cell receptor beta chain is a study of post-analysis software for immune sequencing data. Study-level information: The courses of disease that were included comprised relapsing-remitting, secondary progressive and progressive-relapsing multiple sclerosis.

Notes on this clonotype: What it recognizes is unknown.

Unique molecular identifiers were present in the TCR beta cDNA libraries. TCRdb independently ran MiXCR on the PCR reads; one entry per CDR3 protein. The sample consists of roughly 600,000 distinct CDR3 sequences, roughly 45% of them appearing once. Study results and limitations: When patients were compared with controls, a handful of TRBV segments were more frequent, TRBV5-6, TRBV5-1 and TRBV20-1 among them. F measure clustering grouped samples strongly by preparation batch. Normalized Chao1 diversity in multiple sclerosis patients fell significantly below that of controls.

Between the trimmed V and J ends, which lost 0 bases and 0 bases, there was a span of 7 bases. The CDR3 sequence is 15 residues long. Per germline, CDR1 SGHKS and CDR2 YYEKEE (reference sequence). The sequenced material came from blood. This TCR was sampled from a girl between 10 and 17 years old with multiple sclerosis. The rearrangement links TRBV5-5 to TRBJ2-1, with unresolved D. The CDR3 DNA is TGTGCCAGCAGCTTGGAGTCCGCCTCCTACAATGAGCAGTTCTTC. Its translation: CASSLESASYNEQFF.